The 21 T cell receptor beta chains listed next were all sequenced from one sample in a study of blood T cell repertoires in COVID-19. Sequencing used immunoSEQ multiplex PCR; TCRdb keeps in-frame clones, though not all of them. The sample gives 200,000 to 250,000 clones, 70% to 90% of which show up once; about 3% is in the top ten. The sequenced material came from peripheral blood. These receptors came from a man aged 50 to 59 who had recovered from COVID-19.

This clone came up once. This chain uses TRBV5-1 with TRBJ2-2; D is unclear. Germline CDR1 reads SGHRS; CDR2 reads YFSETQ. The CDR3 spans 14 residues. Between the trimmed V and J ends, which lost 5 bases and 7 bases, there was a span of 15 bases. For the CDR3, the DNA is TGCGCCAGCAGTAAATGGGTCGGCGGCGGGGAGCTGTTTTTT. It specifies CASSKWVGGGELFF. The variable domain in full, completed from reference TRBV5-1 and TRBJ2-2, reads KAGVTQTPRYLIKTRGQQVTLSCSPISGHRSVSWYQQTPGQGLQFLFEYFSETQRNKGNFPGRFSGRQFSNSRSEMNVSTLELGDSALYLCASSKWVGGGELFFGEGSRLTVL.

The chain employs TRBV28 and TRBJ2-7; D perhaps matches TRBD1 (5 bases). V lost 3 bases and J lost 9, with 15 bases in between. The CDR3 totals 13 residues. Germline CDR1 is MDHEN and CDR2 is SYDVKM. The CDR3 here is CASSFRGRKGQYF. The CDR3 DNA follows: TGTGCCAGCAGTTTTAGGGGAAGGAAGGGGCAGTACTTC. The full variable domain, completed using reference TRBV28 and TRBJ2-7, is DVKVTQSSRYLVKRTGEKVFLECVQDMDHENMFWYRQDPGLGLRLIYFSYDVKMKEKGDIPEGYSVSREKKERFSLILESASTNQTSMYLCASSFRGRKGQYFGPGTRLTVT.

This chain joins TRBV5-1 and TRBJ2-1, with TRBD2 matching 9 bases. CDR1 SGHRS and CDR2 YFSETQ come from the germline V gene. This CDR3 spans 16 amino acids. V shed 2 bases, J shed 0 bases, and the junction held 3 bases outside the gene matches. The CDR3 protein is CASSLLAGSSYNEQFF. CDR3 DNA sequence: TGCGCCAGCAGCTTACTAGCGGGTAGCTCCTACAATGAGCAGTTCTTC.

CDR3 nucleotide sequence: TGTGCCTGGAGGCCAGCGGCCGTCCGGGACACCATATATTTT. Translated, it gives CAWRPAAVRDTIYF. This chain connects TRBV30 to TRBJ1-3; D is unclear. Germline loops: CDR1 GTSNPN, CDR2 SVGIG (reference sequence). This CDR3 region has 14 residues. The V gene lost 3 bases and the J gene lost 8 bases, with 17 bases spanning the gap.

The chain is built from TRBV13 and TRBJ2-2; the match to TRBD2 covers 7 bases. J gave up 4 bases and V 2 bases, and 7 bases lay outside the gene matches. The CDR3 spans 16 residues. Germline V gene lookup returns CDR1 PRHDT and CDR2 FYEKMQ (reference sequence). CDR3 in amino acids: CASSLRASGGTGELFF. The DNA of the CDR3 is TGTGCCAGCAGCTTACGGGCTAGCGGAGGCACCGGGGAGCTGTTTTTT.

This chain links TRBV27 with TRBJ2-6; D may be TRBD2 (6 bases). This CDR3 is 17 amino acids long. Germline CDR1 MNHEY, CDR2 SMNVEV (reference sequence). Trimming removed 7 bases from V and 3 bases from J, with 19 bases in between. CDR3 in DNA: TGTGCCAGCACCGGCGGGGTGGGTAGCTTTGGGGCCAACGTCCTGACTTTC. Protein product: CASTGGVGSFGANVLTF.

V and J are TRBV4-1 and TRBJ2-2; 7 nucleotides agree with TRBD1. This CDR3 is 16 amino acids long. The germline CDR1 and CDR2 sequences are MGHRA and YSYEKL. The J segment lost 0 bases and the V segment lost 0 bases, leaving 1 base of the junction unmatched. The CDR3 sequence: CASSQEGTANTGELFF. In nucleotides, the CDR3 is TGCGCCAGCAGCCAAGAGGGGACAGCGAACACCGGGGAGCTGTTTTTT.

CDR3 in amino acids: CASSLAGTGRYNEQFF. CDR3 DNA sequence: TGTGCCAGCAGTTTAGCCGGGACAGGGCGCTACAATGAGCAGTTCTTC. The rearrangement links TRBV28 to TRBJ2-1, with 9 bases matching TRBD1. Germline V gene data show CDR1 as MDHEN and CDR2 as SYDVKM. Unmatched junction bases numbered 5, after V lost 2 bases and J lost 3 bases. The CDR3 consists of 16 residues.

This rearrangement joins TRBV29-1 to TRBJ1-1, with a tentative D call TRBD1 (5 bases). Germline assignment: CDR1 SQVTM and CDR2 ANQGSEA. V gave up 6 bases and J gave up 1 base, with 15 bases separating them. This CDR3 comprises 14 residues. The CDR3 bases are TGCAGCGTAGAAAAGGGACTCCCGAACACTGAAGCTTTCTTT. Residues: CSVEKGLPNTEAFF.

This clone was recorded only once. V and J are TRBV12-3 or TRBV12-4 and TRBJ2-4; possibly TRBD2 for D (5 bases). Trimming removed 3 bases at V and 9 bases at J, with 9 bases between. The CDR3 is 12 amino acids. The CDR3 sequence: CASSFDRGIQYF. The CDR3, as DNA: TGTGCCAGCAGTTTTGATCGGGGCATTCAGTACTTC.

The chain joins TRBV19 to TRBJ2-7; no clear D gene. The CDR3 runs to 11 residues. V lost 5 bases and J lost 2, with 4 bases in between. Germline-derived CDR1 and CDR2 are LNHDA and SQIVND (reference sequence). In DNA form, the CDR3 reads TGTGCCAGTAGTTCGGCCTACGAGCAGTACTTC. It yields the protein CASSSAYEQYF.

The chain recombines TRBV6-5 with TRBJ2-7; TRBD1 might be the D (6 bases). V was clipped by 0 bases and J by 2 bases, with 14 bases between them. Germline V lookup: CDR1 MNHEY, CDR2 SVGAGI. This CDR3 comprises 16 residues. The CDR3 region is CASSYSRAQGTYEQYF. The CDR3 nucleotides read TGTGCCAGCAGTTACTCTCGGGCTCAGGGGACCTACGAGCAGTACTTC.

Only one count was recorded for this clone. The chain combines TRBV28 with TRBJ1-2; TRBD1 matches 9 bases. In germline, CDR1 is MDHEN, CDR2 SYDVKM. This CDR3 spans 15 amino acids. The junction had 6 bases not matched to a gene; V was cut back by 0 bases and J by 7 bases. This CDR3 reads CASSLWDRGAAGYTF. In DNA, the CDR3 is TGTGCCAGCAGTTTATGGGACAGGGGAGCTGCTGGCTACACCTTC.

V usage is TRBV28 and J usage is TRBJ2-7; 8 bases align to TRBD2. V trimming: 4 bases; J trimming: 2 bases; junction bases outside the gene matches: 4. Germline V CDR1 and CDR2: MDHEN, SYDVKM. There are 14 residues in the CDR3. The CDR3 sequence: CASSSGGAPYEQYF. CDR3 bases: TGTGCCAGCAGTTCCGGGGGGGCCCCCTACGAGCAGTACTTC.

The rearrangement uses TRBV28 and TRBJ1-5; 7 nucleotides agree with TRBD1. Germline V gives CDR1 MDHEN, CDR2 SYDVKM. The junction had 8 bases not matched to a gene; V was cut back by 6 bases and J by 3 bases. The CDR3 consists of 15 residues. CDR3 sequence: CASRPSGGYNQPQHF. The CDR3 nucleotides read TGTGCCAGCAGGCCCTCAGGGGGTTACAATCAGCCCCAGCATTTT.

A few counts support this clone. The chain joins TRBV11-2 to TRBJ1-5; 7 bases map to TRBD1. The CDR3 is made up of 15 amino acids. V was clipped by 3 bases and J by 1 base; unmatched bases: 3. Germline V gene sequence: CDR1 SGHAT, CDR2 FQNNGV. The CDR3 region has the DNA TGTGCCAGCAGCTTCCAGGGGGGAAGCAATCAGCCCCAGCATTTT. Residues: CASSFQGGSNQPQHF. Looking up the rest from reference TRBV11-2 and TRBJ1-5 gives the full variable domain: EAGVAQSPRYKIIEKRQSVAFWCNPISGHATLYWYQQILGQGPKLLIQFQNNGVVDDSQLPKDRFSAERLKGVDSTLKIQPAKLEDSAVYLCASSFQGGSNQPQHFGDGTRLSIL.

The V and J genes are TRBV30 and TRBJ1-5, with D tentatively TRBD1 (5 bases). Germline CDR1 and CDR2: GTSNPN and SVGIG (reference sequence). The CDR3 runs to 15 residues. V was shortened by 3 bases and J by 0 bases, with 12 bases between the two germline ends. Written as DNA, the CDR3 is TGTGCCTGGAGCGGGGGACTGTATAGCAATCAGCCCCAGCATTTT. This translates into CAWSGGLYSNQPQHF.

The V call is TRBV28, the J call TRBJ2-7; maybe TRBD2 (7 bases). This CDR3 spans 13 amino acids. Germline V gene lookup returns CDR1 MDHEN and CDR2 SYDVKM. V was clipped by 8 bases and J by 2 bases, with 13 bases between them. The CDR3, as DNA: TGTGCCAGCGGCGGGGGCGCGGCCTACGAGCAGTACTTC. It encodes CASGGGAAYEQYF.

This sequence joins TRBV6-5 and TRBJ1-3, with 8 bases fitting TRBD1. The CDR3 runs 15 residues. Germline V CDR1 and CDR2: MNHEY, SVGAGI. J lost 2 bases, V lost 6 bases, and 6 bases had no gene match. The CDR3 spells CASRQDRATGNTIYF. CDR3 DNA sequence: TGTGCCAGCAGACAGGACAGGGCTACTGGAAACACCATATATTTT.

The chain links TRBV19 to TRBJ1-5; 7 nucleotides line up with TRBD1. V trimming: 5 bases; J trimming: 0 bases; junction bases outside the gene matches: 7. The CDR3 spans 16 residues. Germline V gives CDR1 LNHDA, CDR2 SQIVND (reference sequence). Written as DNA, the CDR3 is TGTGCCAGTAGTCGTAACAGGGGAGATAGCAATCAGCCCCAGCATTTT. The encoded protein is CASSRNRGDSNQPQHF. The full variable domain, its missing parts supplied by reference TRBV19 and TRBJ1-5, is DGGITQSPKYLFRKEGQNVTLSCEQNLNHDAMYWYRQDPGQGLRLIYYSQIVNDFQKGDIAEGYSVSREKKESFPLTVTSAQKNPTAFYLCASSRNRGDSNQPQHFGDGTRLSIL.

This clone showed up just a few times. This sequence joins TRBV6-5 and TRBJ1-2; D possibly corresponds to TRBD1 (5 bases). The germline V gene encodes CDR1 MNHEY and CDR2 SVGAGI. Trimming cost V 2 bases and J 2 bases, with 6 bases left between them. The CDR3 sequence is 13 residues long. CDR3 amino acids: CASSYGQNYGYTF. The DNA of the CDR3 is TGTGCCAGCAGTTACGGACAAAACTATGGCTACACCTTC.